The 29 T cell receptor beta chains reported below all come from one sample, sequenced in a study of blood T cell repertoires in COVID-19 (TCRdb year 2020). The library came from the immunoSEQ multiplex PCR assay. This is the immuneACCESS table as TCRdb keeps it, with only in-frame sequences that have V and J called. A part of the clones is gone; compared with another copy, unresolved V genes explain less than half, and the rest is unexplained. The sample table contains over 100,000 clones; only one count was recorded for approximately 80% of them. Of the sample, approximately 9.1% is held by the ten largest clones. The source material was peripheral blood. All receptors come from a woman in her sixties with active or convalescent COVID-19.

The V gene is TRBV6-2 or TRBV6-3, the J gene TRBJ1-1; 7 nucleotides align to TRBD1. CDR1 and CDR2 from the germline V gene are MNHEY and SVGEGT. V lost 5 bases to trimming and J lost 3 bases; unmatched junction nucleotides: 3. The CDR3 has 13 amino acids. The CDR3 loop is CASSGQEYTEAFF. The DNA for the CDR3 is TGTGCCAGCAGTGGACAGGAATACACTGAAGCTTTCTTT.

The gene calls are TRBV28 and TRBJ1-1; possibly TRBD1 for D (6 bases). CDR1 and CDR2 from the germline V gene are MDHEN and SYDVKM. The CDR3 is 13 amino acids. Trimming removed 5 bases at V and 11 bases at J, with 18 bases between. The DNA for the CDR3 is TGTGCCAGCAGTCCATGGGGGGGCCTTTGGGCTTTCTTT. Amino acids: CASSPWGGLWAFF.

This chain uses TRBV28 with TRBJ1-4; perhaps TRBD1 as D (5 bases). Germline CDR1 is MDHEN and CDR2 is SYDVKM. Trimming took off 2 bases at V and 5 bases at J, with 12 bases between the two ends. The CDR3 spans 15 residues. CDR3: CASSLGASLNEKLFF. The CDR3 DNA is TGTGCCAGCAGTTTAGGGGCCAGCCTAAATGAAAAACTGTTTTTT.

The J gene is TRBJ1-1, the V gene TRBV11-2; D remains unclear. Germline-derived CDR1 and CDR2 are SGHAT and FQNNGV. This CDR3 contains 12 residues. V gave up 1 base and J gave up 8 bases, with 8 bases separating them. CDR3 sequence: CASSLVTREAFF. CDR3 in DNA: TGTGCCAGCAGCTTAGTGACCAGGGAAGCTTTCTTT.

V gene TRBV3-1 (or the pseudogene TRBV3-2) combines with J gene TRBJ1-4, with TRBD1 matching 11 bases. The V segment lost 3 bases and the J segment 8 bases; nucleotides outside the gene matches: 2. The CDR3 is made up of 14 amino acids. CDR1 is LGHDT, CDR2 YNNKEL, per germline (reference sequence). This chain's CDR3 is CASSQGTGGEKLFF. The CDR3 nucleotides are TGTGCCAGCAGCCAGGGGACAGGGGGAGAAAAACTGTTTTTT.

The chain recombines TRBV9 with TRBJ2-5; 12 bases align to TRBD2. The germline gives CDR1 SGDLS, CDR2 YYNGEE. The CDR3 is 14 amino acids. V lost 4 bases to trimming and J lost 6 bases; unmatched junction nucleotides: 4. The CDR3 DNA is TGTGCCAGCAGCTCTAGCGGGGGGGCCCAGACCCAGTACTTC. Translating it yields CASSSSGGAQTQYF.

The chain recombines TRBV6-6 with TRBJ1-1; D may be TRBD1 (5 bases). The CDR3 contains 14 residues. CDR1 is MNHNY, CDR2 SVGAGI, per germline (reference sequence). Trimming removed 7 bases at V and 5 bases at J, with 17 bases between. CDR3 loop: CASTVGGDGTEAFF. CDR3 nucleotide sequence: TGTGCCAGCACCGTGGGGGGGGATGGGACTGAAGCTTTCTTT.

The V gene is TRBV5-1, the J gene TRBJ1-1; 8 bases are shared with TRBD1. The germline gives CDR1 SGHRS, CDR2 YFSETQ. This CDR3 has 14 residues. V shed 2 bases, J shed 5 bases, and the junction held 5 bases outside the gene matches. DNA of the CDR3: TGCGCCAGCAGCTTTCAGGACAGGGTGACTGAAGCTTTCTTT. This codes for CASSFQDRVTEAFF.

The chain employs TRBV7-2 and TRBJ1-1; 7 bases are a match to TRBD1. CDR1 and CDR2 from the germline V gene are SGHTA and FQGNSA. The CDR3 spans 13 residues. V shed 5 bases and J 8 bases; nucleotides not matched to a gene: 8. CDR3 coding DNA: TGTGCCAGCAGCCCACAGGGGTCTCTCGAAGCTTTCTTT. Residues: CASSPQGSLEAFF.

The V and J genes are TRBV24-1 and TRBJ2-3; tentative D call: TRBD2 (6 bases). The length of the CDR3 is 16 residues. The germline V gene encodes CDR1 KGHDR and CDR2 SFDVKD. The V and J ends lost 3 bases and 2 bases respectively, with 14 bases between them. The CDR3 DNA sequence: TGTGCCACCAGTGATCTGGAAACTAGCCCCACAGATACGCAGTATTTT. As protein: CATSDLETSPTDTQYF.

This rearrangement joins TRBV5-4 to TRBJ1-2, with TRBD1 as a possible D gene (5 bases). V lost 4 bases and J 0 bases, leaving 10 bases between the germline ends. Germline lookup yields CDR1 SGHNT and CDR2 YYREEE (reference sequence). CDR3 length: 14 amino acids. The CDR3 sequence is CASSTGLTNYGYTF. Written as DNA, the CDR3 is TGTGCCAGCAGCACGGGACTGACTAACTATGGCTACACCTTC.

This chain connects TRBV6-1 to TRBJ2-5, with D possibly being TRBD2 (6 bases). The CDR3 is 17 amino acids. CDR1 and CDR2 (germline): MNHNS, SASEGT. Trimming shortened V by 1 base and J by 0 bases, and 15 bases separated the two germline ends. CDR3 in amino acids: CASSEGAGNLYQETQYF. As DNA, the CDR3 is TGTGCCAGCAGTGAAGGGGCGGGGAACCTTTACCAAGAGACCCAGTACTTC.

The chain couples TRBV28 to TRBJ2-3; 7 bases line up with TRBD2. The junction had 13 bases not matched to a gene; V was cut back by 4 bases and J by 3 bases. CDR3 length: 17 residues. Germline values: CDR1 MDHEN, CDR2 SYDVKM. In nucleotides, the CDR3 is TGTGCCAGCAGTTCCGCCGCGTTTGGGAGGGAGACAGATACGCAGTATTTT. This sequence encodes CASSSAAFGRETDTQYF. The complete variable domain, with remaining parts taken from reference TRBV28 and TRBJ2-3, reads DVKVTQSSRYLVKRTGEKVFLECVQDMDHENMFWYRQDPGLGLRLIYFSYDVKMKEKGDIPEGYSVSREKKERFSLILESASTNQTSMYLCASSSAAFGRETDTQYFGPGTRLTVL.

The chain recombines TRBV21-1 with TRBJ1-1; no DNA check was done on the table's D call, TRBD1. TRBV21-1 is annotated as a pseudogene. The CDR3 spans 15 residues. The CDR3: CASSKSTGMNTEAFF. Written as DNA, the CDR3 is TGTGCCAGCAGCAAATCGACAGGGATGAACACTGAAGCTTTCTTT.

This chain joins TRBV6-2 or TRBV6-3 and TRBJ2-5; 15 bases line up with TRBD2. Germline lookup yields CDR1 MNHEY and CDR2 SVGEGT. Trimming took 4 bases from V and 5 from J; bases not matched to a gene: 5. This CDR3 comprises 16 residues. The DNA of the CDR3 is TGTGCCAGCAGTTGGACTAGCGGGAGGGCTATTGAGACCCAGTACTTC. Protein: CASSWTSGRAIETQYF.

The rearrangement uses TRBV28 and TRBJ2-4; 10 bases agree with TRBD2. Unmatched junction bases numbered 4, after V lost 6 bases and J lost 5 bases. The CDR3 is 14 residues long. CDR1 and CDR2 from the germline V gene are MDHEN and SYDVKM. CDR3 bases: TGTGCCAGCAGCGCCGGACTAGCGGAAAACATTCAGTACTTC. As protein: CASSAGLAENIQYF.

Only a few counts were recorded for this clone. The chain carries TRBV5-8 and TRBJ1-4; D unresolved. V dropped 0 bases and J dropped 6 bases, with 12 bases sitting between them. Germline CDR1 SGHTS, CDR2 YDEGEE. The CDR3 runs to 15 residues. The CDR3 nucleotides read TGTGCCAGCAGCTTGGCATTTAGGGAGGATGAAAAACTGTTTTTT. Its protein product is CASSLAFREDEKLFF. The whole variable domain, remainder taken from reference TRBV5-8 and TRBJ1-4, is EAGVTQSPTHLIKTRGQQATLRCSPISGHTSVYWYQQALGLGLQFLLWYDEGEERNRGNFPPRFSGRQFPNYSSELNVNALELEDSALYLCASSLAFREDEKLFFGSGTQLSVL.

CDR3 in DNA: TGTGCCAGCAGCTTAGGAGGGAGTGGTCTTGAGACCCAGTACTTC. This sequence encodes CASSLGGSGLETQYF. The gene calls are TRBV11-2 and TRBJ2-5, with D maybe TRBD2 (5 bases). Trimming removed 1 base at V and 5 bases at J, with 14 bases between. CDR1 is SGHAT, CDR2 FQNNGV, per germline. This CDR3 is built from 15 residues. The full variable domain, completed using reference TRBV11-2 and TRBJ2-5, is EAGVAQSPRYKIIEKRQSVAFWCNPISGHATLYWYQQILGQGPKLLIQFQNNGVVDDSQLPKDRFSAERLKGVDSTLKIQPAKLEDSAVYLCASSLGGSGLETQYFGPGTRLLVL.

The rearrangement joins TRBV19 to TRBJ1-2; D might be TRBD1 (6 bases). V lost 10 bases, J lost 0 bases, and 21 bases lay in between. The CDR3 contains 16 residues. Germline V lookup: CDR1 LNHDA, CDR2 SQIVND (reference sequence). The DNA for the CDR3 is TGTGCCACCCAAGACAGGCAGGCCTATACTAACTATGGCTACACCTTC. This translates into CATQDRQAYTNYGYTF.

The V gene is TRBV7-2, the J gene TRBJ2-6; no clear D. The CDR3 has 14 amino acids. Germline CDR1 SGHTA, CDR2 FQGNSA. Trimming took off 2 bases at V and 3 bases at J, with 5 bases between the two ends. The CDR3 bases are TGTGCCAGCAGCTTAATACATGGGGCCAACGTCCTGACTTTC. This gives the protein CASSLIHGANVLTF.

This sequence joins TRBV6-5 and TRBJ1-6; unclear D gene. V gave up 6 bases and J gave up 7 bases, with 4 bases separating them. Germline assignment: CDR1 MNHEY and CDR2 SVGAGI. The CDR3 has 11 residues. CDR3 amino acids: CASSQNSPLHF. CDR3 coding DNA: TGTGCCAGCAGCCAGAATTCACCCCTCCACTTT.

The chain links TRBV9 to TRBJ1-2; a possible D gene is TRBD1 (5 bases). The CDR3 runs 15 residues. Germline CDR1 reads SGDLS; CDR2 reads YYNGEE. With 0 bases removed from V and 0 bases from J, the gap between germline ends came to 9 bases. The CDR3 DNA sequence: TGTGCCAGCAGCGTAGGGGGCGCACCTAACTATGGCTACACCTTC. It is translated as CASSVGGAPNYGYTF.

The rearrangement joins TRBV3-1 (or the pseudogene TRBV3-2) to TRBJ2-3; 9 bases match TRBD2. Germline CDR1 LGHDT, CDR2 YNNKEL (reference sequence). This CDR3 contains 19 residues. V lost 1 base and J lost 0; bases outside the gene matches: 11. Here the CDR3 reads CASSQGLAGRSNSTDTQYF. The CDR3 DNA is TGTGCCAGCAGCCAAGGGCTAGCGGGGCGCTCCAATAGCACAGATACGCAGTATTTT.

This clone has a handful of counts. V gene TRBV18 combines with J gene TRBJ2-7, with 8 bases matching TRBD2. CDR3 length: 15 amino acids. Losses at the gene ends were 0 bases for V and 8 bases for J; bases not matched to a gene: 9. Germline CDR1 is KGHSH and CDR2 is LQKENI. DNA of the CDR3: TGTGCCAGCTCACCACCGTTACTAGCGGACTCGAAGCAGTACTTC. As protein: CASSPPLLADSKQYF.

The chain joins TRBV11-2 to TRBJ1-1, with TRBD1 matching over 9 bases. The CDR3 runs 15 residues. The V gene end was trimmed by 5 bases and the J gene end by 4 bases; junction bases not matched to a gene: 8. The germline V gene has CDR1 SGHAT and CDR2 FQNNGV. CDR3 DNA: TGTGCCAGCAGCACGACCGGGACAGGGTTCACTGAAGCTTTCTTT. It specifies CASSTTGTGFTEAFF.

The genes are TRBV7-2 and TRBJ2-1; 7 bases match TRBD2. J gave up 6 bases and V 6 bases, and 11 bases lay outside the gene matches. The CDR3 runs to 15 residues. Germline V gene lookup returns CDR1 SGHTA and CDR2 FQGNSA. CDR3 amino acids: CASSLRETSSNEQFF. The DNA for the CDR3 is TGTGCCAGCAGTCTTAGGGAGACTAGCTCCAATGAGCAGTTCTTC.

V and J are TRBV28 and TRBJ2-7; tentatively, D is TRBD1 (6 bases). Trimming pared 5 bases from V and 3 bases from J, leaving 11 bases between. Germline lookup yields CDR1 MDHEN and CDR2 SYDVKM. This CDR3 contains 13 residues. As DNA, the CDR3 is TGTGCCAGCAGTCCGGTGACAGGCTACGAGCAGTACTTC. Its protein product is CASSPVTGYEQYF.

This chain links TRBV5-1 with TRBJ1-1, with D tentatively TRBD1 (5 bases). The CDR3 totals 15 residues. The ends were cut back, 4 bases at V and 0 bases at J, with 13 bases in the middle. CDR1 and CDR2 (germline): SGHRS, YFSETQ. DNA of the CDR3: TGCGCCAGCAGCCGATCCGACAGAATGAACACTGAAGCTTTCTTT. This codes for CASSRSDRMNTEAFF.

The chain joins TRBV2 to TRBJ2-1; 9 positions agree with TRBD1. Germline V CDR1 and CDR2: SNHLY, FYNNEI. J was trimmed by 2 bases and V by 6 bases; bases with no gene match: 5. The CDR3 has 15 residues. The CDR3 DNA follows: TGTGCCAGCAGAACAGGGGGCGGAACCTACAATGAGCAGTTCTTC. Amino acids: CASRTGGGTYNEQFF.